This note documents a single TCR beta chain sequence. Profiling relied on immunoSEQ multiplex PCR, and the TCRdb table lists in-frame clones only, not all of them. The table has around 100,000 clones, about 95% seen once. The data are from a study of technical replicates of blood from a few donors. The CDR3 runs to 13 residues. The V and J ends lost 5 bases and 8 bases, in that order; junction bases with no gene match: 6. Germline V gives CDR1 SQVTM, CDR2 ANQGSEA. The chain couples TRBV29-1 to TRBJ2-2; 9 bases fit TRBD2. Sample: T cells isolated from PBMCs. The TCR originated in a human donor in good health. CDR3 DNA: TGCAGCGTTCTTGGACTAGCGAAGGGGGAGCTGTTTTTT. Translation: CSVLGLAKGELFF.